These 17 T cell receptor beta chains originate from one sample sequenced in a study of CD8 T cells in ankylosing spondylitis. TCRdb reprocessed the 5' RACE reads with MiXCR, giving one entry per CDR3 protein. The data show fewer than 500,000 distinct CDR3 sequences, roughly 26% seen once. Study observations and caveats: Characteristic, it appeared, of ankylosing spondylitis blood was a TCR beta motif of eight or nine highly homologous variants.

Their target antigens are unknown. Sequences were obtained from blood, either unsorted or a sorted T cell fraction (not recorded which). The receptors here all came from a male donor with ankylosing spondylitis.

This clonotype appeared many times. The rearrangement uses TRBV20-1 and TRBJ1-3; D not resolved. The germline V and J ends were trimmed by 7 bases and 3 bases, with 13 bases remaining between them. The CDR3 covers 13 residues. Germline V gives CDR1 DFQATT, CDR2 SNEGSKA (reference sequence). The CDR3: CSVRGNFGNTIYF. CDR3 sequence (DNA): TGCAGTGTGCGGGGAAATTTTGGAAACACCATATATTTT.

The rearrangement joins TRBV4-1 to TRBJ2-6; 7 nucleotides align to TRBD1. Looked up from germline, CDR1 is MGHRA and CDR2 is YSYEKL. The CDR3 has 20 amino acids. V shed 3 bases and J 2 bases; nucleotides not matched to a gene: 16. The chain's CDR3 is CASSQRVQQGIRTGANVLTF. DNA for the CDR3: TGCGCCAGCAGCCAGCGGGTTCAACAGGGGATAAGGACTGGGGCCAACGTCCTGACTTTC.

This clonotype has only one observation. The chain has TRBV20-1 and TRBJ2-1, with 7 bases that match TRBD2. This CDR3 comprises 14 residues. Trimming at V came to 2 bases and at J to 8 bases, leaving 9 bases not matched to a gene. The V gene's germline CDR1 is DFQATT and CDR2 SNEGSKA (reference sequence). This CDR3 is CSARNILADYEQFF. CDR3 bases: TGCAGTGCTAGAAACATTCTAGCGGACTATGAGCAGTTCTTC.

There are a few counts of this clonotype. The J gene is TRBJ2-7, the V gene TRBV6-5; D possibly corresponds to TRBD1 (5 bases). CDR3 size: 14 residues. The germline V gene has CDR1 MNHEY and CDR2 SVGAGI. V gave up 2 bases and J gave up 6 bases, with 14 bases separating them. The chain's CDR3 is CASSYSRDSPEQYF. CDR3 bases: TGTGCCAGCAGTTACAGTCGAGACAGCCCCGAGCAGTACTTC.

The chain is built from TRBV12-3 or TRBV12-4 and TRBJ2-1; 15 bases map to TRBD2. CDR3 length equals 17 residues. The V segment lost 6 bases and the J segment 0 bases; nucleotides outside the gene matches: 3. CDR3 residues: CASRGLAGGRSYNEQFF. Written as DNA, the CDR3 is TGTGCCAGCAGGGGACTAGCGGGAGGTCGCTCCTACAATGAGCAGTTCTTC.

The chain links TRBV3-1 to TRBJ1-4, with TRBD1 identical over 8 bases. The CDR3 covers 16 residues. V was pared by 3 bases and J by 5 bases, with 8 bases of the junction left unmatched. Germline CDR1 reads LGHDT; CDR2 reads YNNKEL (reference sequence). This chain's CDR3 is CASSQPYRGGNEKLFF. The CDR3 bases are TGTGCCAGCAGCCAGCCCTACAGGGGGGGAAATGAAAAACTGTTTTTT.

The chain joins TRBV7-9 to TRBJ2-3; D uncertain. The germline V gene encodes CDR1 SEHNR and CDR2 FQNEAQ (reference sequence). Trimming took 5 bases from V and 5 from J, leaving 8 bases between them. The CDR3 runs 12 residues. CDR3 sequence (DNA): TGTGCCAGCAGCAACAGAGGAGATACGCAGTATTTT. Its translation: CASSNRGDTQYF.

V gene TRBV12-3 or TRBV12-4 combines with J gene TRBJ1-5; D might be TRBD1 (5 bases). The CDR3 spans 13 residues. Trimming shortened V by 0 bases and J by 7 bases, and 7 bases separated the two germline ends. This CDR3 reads CASSLAREQPQHF. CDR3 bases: TGTGCCAGCAGTTTAGCCAGGGAACAGCCCCAGCATTTT.

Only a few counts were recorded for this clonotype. The CDR3 region has the DNA TGTGCCATCAGTGTAGGGAATACGAACACTGAAGCTTTCTTT. It codes for CAISVGNTNTEAFF. The chain is built from TRBV10-3 and TRBJ1-1; D remains unclear. V was trimmed by 4 bases and J by 1 base, leaving 10 bases between them. The CDR3 is 14 amino acids. CDR1 and CDR2 from the germline V gene are ENHRY and SYGVKD.

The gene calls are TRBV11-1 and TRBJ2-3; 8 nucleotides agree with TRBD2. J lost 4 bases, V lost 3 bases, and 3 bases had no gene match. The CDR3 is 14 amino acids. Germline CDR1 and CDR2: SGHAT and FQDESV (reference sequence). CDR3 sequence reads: CASSFRAGADTQYF. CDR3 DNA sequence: TGTGCCAGCAGCTTCAGAGCGGGAGCAGATACGCAGTATTTT.

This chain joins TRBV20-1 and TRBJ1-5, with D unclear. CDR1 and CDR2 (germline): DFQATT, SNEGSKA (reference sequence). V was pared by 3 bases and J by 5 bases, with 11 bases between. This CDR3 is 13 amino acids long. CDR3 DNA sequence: TGCAGTGCTAGCGGGCAGAAATATCAGCCCCAGCATTTT. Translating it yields CSASGQKYQPQHF.

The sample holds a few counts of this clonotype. CDR3 coding DNA: TGCAGTGCTAGAGACCCTGGACAGAAACTCAATCAGCCCCAGCATTTT. Amino acids: CSARDPGQKLNQPQHF. The chain carries TRBV20-1 and TRBJ1-5; perhaps TRBD1 as D (6 bases). CDR1 and CDR2 (germline): DFQATT, SNEGSKA (reference sequence). The CDR3 has 16 residues. Trimming pared 0 bases from V and 3 bases from J, leaving 15 bases between.

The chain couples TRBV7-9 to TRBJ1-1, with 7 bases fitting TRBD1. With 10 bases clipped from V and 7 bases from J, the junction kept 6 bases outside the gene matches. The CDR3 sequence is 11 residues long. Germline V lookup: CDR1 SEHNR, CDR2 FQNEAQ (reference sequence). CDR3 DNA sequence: TGTGCCACCTGGGGACAGTTTGAAGCTTTCTTT. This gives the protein CATWGQFEAFF.

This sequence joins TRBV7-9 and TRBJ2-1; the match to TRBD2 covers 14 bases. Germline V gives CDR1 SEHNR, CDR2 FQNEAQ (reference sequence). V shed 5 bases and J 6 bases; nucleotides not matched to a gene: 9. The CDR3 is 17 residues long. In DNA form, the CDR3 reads TGTGCCAGCAGCCCGGGACTAGCGGGAGCCGCCGTCAATGAGCAGTTCTTC. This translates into CASSPGLAGAAVNEQFF.

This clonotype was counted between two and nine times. This CDR3 is CASSEASRGDDYNEQFF. The CDR3 nucleotides read TGTGCCAGCAGTGAAGCGAGCAGGGGGGACGACTACAATGAGCAGTTCTTC. This sequence joins TRBV6-1 and TRBJ2-1; maybe TRBD1 (7 bases). This CDR3 has 17 amino acids. Looked up from germline, CDR1 is MNHNS and CDR2 is SASEGT. Trimming left V 0 bases short and J 3 bases short, with 15 bases between.

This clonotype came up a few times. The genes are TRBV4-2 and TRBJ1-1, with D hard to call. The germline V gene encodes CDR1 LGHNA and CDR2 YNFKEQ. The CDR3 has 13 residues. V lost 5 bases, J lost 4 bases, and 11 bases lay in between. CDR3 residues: CASSYERFTEAFF. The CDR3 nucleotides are TGTGCCAGCAGCTATGAGAGGTTCACTGAAGCTTTCTTT.

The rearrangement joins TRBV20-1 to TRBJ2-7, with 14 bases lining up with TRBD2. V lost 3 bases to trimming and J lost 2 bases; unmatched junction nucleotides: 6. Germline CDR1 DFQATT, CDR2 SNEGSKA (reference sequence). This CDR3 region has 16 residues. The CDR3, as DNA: TGCAGTGCTAGGGGACTAGCGGGAGCAAAAACCTACGAGCAGTACTTC. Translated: CSARGLAGAKTYEQYF.